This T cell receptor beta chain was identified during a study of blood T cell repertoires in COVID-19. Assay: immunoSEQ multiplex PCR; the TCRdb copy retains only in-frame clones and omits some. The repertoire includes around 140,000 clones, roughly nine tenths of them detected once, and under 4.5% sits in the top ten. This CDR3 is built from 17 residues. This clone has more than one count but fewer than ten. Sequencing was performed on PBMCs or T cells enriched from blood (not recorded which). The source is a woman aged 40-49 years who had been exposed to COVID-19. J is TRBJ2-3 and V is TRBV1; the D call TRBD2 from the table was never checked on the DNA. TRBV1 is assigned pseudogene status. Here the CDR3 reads CTSTQIGLAGPTDTQYF. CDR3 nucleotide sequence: TGCACCAGCACCCAAATAGGGCTAGCGGGACCCACAGATACGCAGTATTTT.